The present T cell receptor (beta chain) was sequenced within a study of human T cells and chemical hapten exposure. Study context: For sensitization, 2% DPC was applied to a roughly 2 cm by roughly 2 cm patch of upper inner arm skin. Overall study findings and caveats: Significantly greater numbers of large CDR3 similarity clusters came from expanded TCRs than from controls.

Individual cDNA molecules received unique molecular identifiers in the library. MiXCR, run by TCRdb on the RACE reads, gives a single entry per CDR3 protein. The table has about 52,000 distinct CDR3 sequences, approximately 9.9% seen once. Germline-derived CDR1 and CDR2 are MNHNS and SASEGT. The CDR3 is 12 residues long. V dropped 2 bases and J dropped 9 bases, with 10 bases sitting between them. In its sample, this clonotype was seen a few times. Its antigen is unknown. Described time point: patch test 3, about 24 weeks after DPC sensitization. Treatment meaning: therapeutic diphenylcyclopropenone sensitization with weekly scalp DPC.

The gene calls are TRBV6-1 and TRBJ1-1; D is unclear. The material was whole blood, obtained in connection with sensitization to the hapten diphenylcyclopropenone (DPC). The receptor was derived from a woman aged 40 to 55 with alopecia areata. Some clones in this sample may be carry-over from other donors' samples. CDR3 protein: CASSERVGKAFF. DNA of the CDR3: TGTGCCAGCAGTGAAAGGGTCGGGAAAGCTTTCTTT.